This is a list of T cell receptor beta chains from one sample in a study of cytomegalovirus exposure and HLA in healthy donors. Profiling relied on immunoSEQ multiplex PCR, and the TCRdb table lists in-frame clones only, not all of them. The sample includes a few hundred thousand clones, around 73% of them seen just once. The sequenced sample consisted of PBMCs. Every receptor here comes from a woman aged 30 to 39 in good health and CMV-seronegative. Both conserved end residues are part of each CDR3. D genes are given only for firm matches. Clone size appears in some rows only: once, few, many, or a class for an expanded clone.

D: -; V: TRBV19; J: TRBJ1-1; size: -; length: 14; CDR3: CASSIDLGATEAFF; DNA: TGTGCCAGTAGTATAGATCTAGGCGCGACTGAAGCTTTCTTT
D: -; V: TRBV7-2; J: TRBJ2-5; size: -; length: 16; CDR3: CASSLGFGLARETQYF; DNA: TGTGCCAGCAGCTTAGGCTTTGGTCTAGCCAGAGAGACCCAGTACTTC
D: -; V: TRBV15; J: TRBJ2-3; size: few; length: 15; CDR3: CATSPGRVSTDTQYF; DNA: TGTGCCACCAGCCCTGGGCGGGTTAGCACAGATACGCAGTATTTT
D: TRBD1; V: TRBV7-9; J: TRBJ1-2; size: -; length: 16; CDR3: CASSSHGTGGLYGYTF; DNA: TGTGCCAGCAGCTCACACGGGACAGGGGGCCTCTATGGCTACACCTTC
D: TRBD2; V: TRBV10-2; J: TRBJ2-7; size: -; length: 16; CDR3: CASSEAGSSGLYEQYF; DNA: TGCGCCAGCAGTGAGGCGGGATCTAGCGGACTCTACGAGCAGTACTTC
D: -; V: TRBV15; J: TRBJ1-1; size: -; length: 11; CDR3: CATSRDLRAFF; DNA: TGTGCCACCAGCAGAGATTTGAGAGCTTTCTTT
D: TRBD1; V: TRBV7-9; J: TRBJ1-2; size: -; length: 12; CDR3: CSTPRQGYGYTF; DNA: TGTTCCACCCCCCGACAGGGCTATGGCTACACCTTC
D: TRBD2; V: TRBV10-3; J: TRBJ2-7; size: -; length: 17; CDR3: CAISEPTLGRTGGEQYF; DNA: TGTGCCATCAGTGAGCCAACCCTGGGGCGGACGGGGGGCGAGCAGTACTTC
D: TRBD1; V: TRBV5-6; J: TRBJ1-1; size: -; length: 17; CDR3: CASSLGRRTGVLYEAFF; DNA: TGTGCCAGCAGCTTGGGACGAAGGACAGGCGTACTCTATGAAGCTTTCTTT
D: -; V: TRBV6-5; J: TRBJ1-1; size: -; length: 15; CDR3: CASSYTLKDRGEAFF; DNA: TGTGCCAGCAGTTACACCTTGAAGGACCGGGGAGAAGCTTTCTTT
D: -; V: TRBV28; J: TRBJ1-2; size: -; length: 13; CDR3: CASSFAGNYGYTF; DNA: TGTGCCAGCAGTTTCGCGGGAAACTATGGCTACACCTTC
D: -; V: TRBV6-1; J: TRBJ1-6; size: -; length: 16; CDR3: CASSEVAWAGNSPLHF; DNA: TGTGCCAGCAGTGAAGTCGCCTGGGCTGGCAATTCACCCCTCCACTTT
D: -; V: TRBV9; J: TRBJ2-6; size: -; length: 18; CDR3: CASSAPLAGWSGANVLTF; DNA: TGTGCCAGCAGCGCTCCCCTGGCAGGGTGGTCTGGGGCCAACGTCCTGACTTTC
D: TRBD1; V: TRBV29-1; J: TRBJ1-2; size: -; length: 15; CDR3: CSVVGTGVAGYGYTF; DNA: TGCAGCGTGGTCGGGACAGGGGTTGCGGGTTATGGCTACACCTTC
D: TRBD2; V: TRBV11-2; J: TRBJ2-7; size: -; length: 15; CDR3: CASSLATSGGYEQYF; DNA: TGTGCCAGCAGCTTAGCGACTAGCGGGGGGTACGAGCAGTACTTC
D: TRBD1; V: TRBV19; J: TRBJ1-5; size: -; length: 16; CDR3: CASSTGQGARGQPQHF; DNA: TGTGCCAGTAGTACCGGACAGGGGGCGCGAGGTCAGCCCCAGCATTTT
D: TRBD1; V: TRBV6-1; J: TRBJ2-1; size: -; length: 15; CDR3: CASSEGTGTYNEQFF; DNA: TGTGCCAGCAGTGAAGGGACAGGGACCTACAATGAGCAGTTCTTC
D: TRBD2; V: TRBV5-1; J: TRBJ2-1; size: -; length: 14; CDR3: CASSPLVGGGEQFF; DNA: TGCGCCAGCAGCCCGTTGGTTGGGGGGGGAGAGCAGTTCTTC
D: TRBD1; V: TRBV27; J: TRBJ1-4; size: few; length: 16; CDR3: CASSSTGEELSEKLFF; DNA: TGTGCCAGCAGTTCCACAGGGGAGGAGCTATCGGAAAAACTGTTTTTT
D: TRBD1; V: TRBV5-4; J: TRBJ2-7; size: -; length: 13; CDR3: CASSSGTGKGQYF; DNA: TGTGCCAGCAGCTCCGGGACAGGCAAAGGGCAGTACTTC
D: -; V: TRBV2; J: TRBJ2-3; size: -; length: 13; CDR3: CASRLSSTDTQYF; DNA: TGTGCCAGCCGGTTGAGTAGCACAGATACGCAGTATTTT
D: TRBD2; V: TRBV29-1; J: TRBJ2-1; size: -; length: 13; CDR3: CSIGLAGVDEQFF; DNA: TGCAGCATCGGACTAGCGGGAGTGGATGAGCAGTTCTTC
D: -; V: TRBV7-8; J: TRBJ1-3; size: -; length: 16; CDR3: CASSLQGLTRGNTIYF; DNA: TGTGCCAGCAGCCTACAGGGCCTCACCCGAGGAAACACCATATATTTT
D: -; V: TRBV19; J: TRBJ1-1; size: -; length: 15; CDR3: CASSIGGYGNTEAFF; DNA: TGTGCCAGTAGTATAGGCGGGTATGGTAACACTGAAGCTTTCTTT
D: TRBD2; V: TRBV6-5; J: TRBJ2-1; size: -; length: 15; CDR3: CASRPSGISYNEQFF; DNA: TGTGCCAGCAGGCCAAGCGGGATCTCCTACAATGAGCAGTTCTTC
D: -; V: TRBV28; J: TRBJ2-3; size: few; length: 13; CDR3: CASSFRGLDTQYF; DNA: TGTGCCAGCAGTTTTAGGGGACTGGATACGCAGTATTTT
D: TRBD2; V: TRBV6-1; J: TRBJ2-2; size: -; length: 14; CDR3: CASRGTSGTGELFF; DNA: TGTGCCAGCAGAGGGACTAGCGGCACCGGGGAGCTGTTTTTT
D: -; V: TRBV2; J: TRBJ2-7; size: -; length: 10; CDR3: CASSVYEQYF; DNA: TGTGCCAGCAGTGTGTACGAGCAGTACTTC
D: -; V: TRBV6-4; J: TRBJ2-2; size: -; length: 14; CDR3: CASSLFGNTGELFF; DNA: TGTGCCAGCAGTCTCTTCGGGAACACCGGGGAGCTGTTTTTT
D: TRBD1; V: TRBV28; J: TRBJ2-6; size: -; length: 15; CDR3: CASTSTGSGANVLTF; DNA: TGTGCCAGCACCTCGACAGGGTCCGGGGCCAACGTCCTGACTTTC
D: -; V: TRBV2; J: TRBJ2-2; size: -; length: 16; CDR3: CASSVIAVVNTGELFF; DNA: TGTGCCAGCAGTGTAATAGCCGTGGTCAACACCGGGGAGCTGTTTTTT
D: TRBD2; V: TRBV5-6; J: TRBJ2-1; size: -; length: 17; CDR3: CASSLGGGPLSYNEQFF; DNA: TGTGCCAGCAGCTTGGGCGGGGGTCCCCTATCCTACAATGAGCAGTTCTTC
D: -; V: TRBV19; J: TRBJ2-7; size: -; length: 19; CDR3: CASSILLPIFGGPAYEQYF; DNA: TGTGCCAGTAGTATTCTCCTTCCCATATTCGGGGGGCCTGCCTACGAGCAGTACTTC
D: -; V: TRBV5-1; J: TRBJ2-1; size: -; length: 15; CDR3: CASSLVAVSYNEQFF; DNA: TGCGCCAGCAGCTTGGTCGCAGTTTCCTACAATGAGCAGTTCTTC
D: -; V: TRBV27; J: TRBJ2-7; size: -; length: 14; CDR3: CASSLWAGYYEQYF; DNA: TGTGCCAGCAGTTTATGGGCCGGATACTACGAGCAGTACTTC
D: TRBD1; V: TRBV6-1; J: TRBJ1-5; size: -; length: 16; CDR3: CASSGHRGWGNQPQHF; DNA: TGTGCCAGCAGTGGCCACAGGGGCTGGGGCAATCAGCCCCAGCATTTT